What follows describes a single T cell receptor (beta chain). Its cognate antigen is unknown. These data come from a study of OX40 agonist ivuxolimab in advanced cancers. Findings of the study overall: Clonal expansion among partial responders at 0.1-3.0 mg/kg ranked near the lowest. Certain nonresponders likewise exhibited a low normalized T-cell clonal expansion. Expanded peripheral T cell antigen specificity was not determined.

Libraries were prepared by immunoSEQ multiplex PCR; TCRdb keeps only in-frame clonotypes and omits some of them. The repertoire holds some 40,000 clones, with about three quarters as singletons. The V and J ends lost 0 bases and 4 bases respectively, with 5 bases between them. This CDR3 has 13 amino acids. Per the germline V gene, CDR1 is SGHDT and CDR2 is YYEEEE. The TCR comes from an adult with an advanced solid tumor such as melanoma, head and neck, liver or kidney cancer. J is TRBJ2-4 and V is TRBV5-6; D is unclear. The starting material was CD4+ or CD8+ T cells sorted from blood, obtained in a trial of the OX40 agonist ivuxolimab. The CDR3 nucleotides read TGTGCCAGCAGCTTGGAGAGGAAAAACATTCAGTACTTC. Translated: CASSLERKNIQYF.